This passage covers 10 T cell receptor beta chains from one sample sequenced in a study of CD8 T cells in ankylosing spondylitis. Study-wide results and caveats: Blood of patients with ankylosing spondylitis appeared to be characterized by a TCR beta motif of eight or nine highly homologous variants.

TCRdb re-derived calls from the 5' RACE reads in MiXCR, one entry per CDR3 protein. The sample shows over 700,000 distinct CDR3 sequences, around 20% of them seen only once. Their cognate antigens are unknown. Sequenced: blood, either unsorted or a sorted T cell fraction (not recorded which). These receptors came from a male donor with ankylosing spondylitis.

In its sample, this clonotype was seen many times. This sequence joins TRBV18 and TRBJ1-5; D not certain. Trimming left V 8 bases short and J 0 bases short, with 11 bases between. The CDR3 consists of 14 residues. Germline-derived CDR1 and CDR2 are KGHSH and LQKENI. CDR3 sequence reads: CASSPGYSNQPQHF. In nucleotides, the CDR3 is TGTGCCAGCAGCCCGGGTTATAGCAATCAGCCCCAGCATTTT.

The chain carries TRBV7-9 and TRBJ1-2; TRBD1 is a possible D gene (6 bases). V was clipped by 2 bases and J by 8 bases, with 15 bases between them. The CDR3 has 14 residues. CDR1 is SEHNR, CDR2 FQNEAQ, per germline (reference sequence). The CDR3 coding sequence is TGTGCCAGCAGCTTACCCTTGGACAGTTCGGGCTACACCTTC. Encoded protein: CASSLPLDSSGYTF.

The chain has TRBV25-1 and TRBJ1-1; D remains unclear. The V end was cut by 8 bases, the J end by 6 bases, with 16 bases between. CDR1 and CDR2 (germline): MGHDK, SYGVNS. The CDR3 runs to 13 residues. The CDR3 DNA reads TGTGCCAGCTCCCAACGGAAGGCCGCTGAAGCTTTCTTT. This gives the protein CASSQRKAAEAFF. The full variable domain, completed using reference TRBV25-1 and TRBJ1-1, is EADIYQTPRYLVIGTGKKITLECSQTMGHDKMYWYQQDPGMELHLIHYSYGVNSTEKGDLSSESTVSRIRTEHFPLTLESARPSHTSQYLCASSQRKAAEAFFGQGTRLTVV.

In this sample, this clonotype turned up a few times. The rearrangement links TRBV6-2 or TRBV6-3 to TRBJ1-2; D gene ambiguous. V lost 0 bases and J lost 4, with 12 bases in between. CDR1 is MNHEY, CDR2 SVGEGT, per germline. The CDR3 has 15 residues. The DNA of the CDR3 is TGTGCCAGCAGTTACTCCCTCCAGGCTACCTATGGCTACACCTTC. Protein product: CASSYSLQATYGYTF.

This clonotype was observed a handful of times. J is TRBJ1-2 and V is TRBV7-2; TRBD1 matches 7 bases. Trimming cost V 4 bases and J 4 bases; bases outside gene matches: 12. Germline V gene data show CDR1 as SGHTA and CDR2 as FQGNSA. The CDR3 spans 16 residues. Here the CDR3 reads CASSYLKPTGSYGYTF. The CDR3 DNA is TGTGCCAGCAGCTACCTAAAACCGACAGGGAGCTATGGCTACACCTTC.

This clonotype showed up just a few times. J is TRBJ2-7 and V is TRBV6-5; TRBD1 aligns across 8 bases. Germline loops: CDR1 MNHEY, CDR2 SVGAGI. The CDR3 consists of 16 residues. V gave up 0 bases and J gave up 2 bases; unmatched junction bases: 6. CDR3 region: CASSYSTGEATYEQYF. CDR3 sequence (DNA): TGTGCCAGCAGTTACTCGACAGGGGAGGCCACCTACGAGCAGTACTTC.

The rearrangement links TRBV18 to TRBJ2-7, with a weak D call TRBD1 (6 bases). V was clipped by 1 base and J by 4 bases, with 14 bases between them. The CDR3 has 15 residues. Germline assignment: CDR1 KGHSH and CDR2 LQKENI. CDR3 DNA: TGTGCCAGCTCACCACTTAGGGGGTACAAATACGAGCAGTACTTC. Translating gives CASSPLRGYKYEQYF.

At least ten counts were recorded for this clonotype. The rearrangement joins TRBV6-2 or TRBV6-3 to TRBJ1-2; 8 nucleotides align to TRBD1. The CDR3 sequence is 16 residues long. CDR1 and CDR2 (germline): MNHEY, SVGEGT. J was trimmed by 4 bases and V by 6 bases; bases with no gene match: 13. Here the CDR3 reads CASSPTDRVYLYGYTF. The DNA of the CDR3 is TGTGCCAGCAGCCCTACGGACAGGGTCTATCTCTATGGCTACACCTTC.

The chain has TRBV5-1 and TRBJ2-7; no definite D call. Per the germline V gene, CDR1 is SGHRS and CDR2 is YFSETQ. This CDR3 has 13 amino acids. V was trimmed by 3 bases and J by 2 bases, leaving 9 bases between them. DNA of the CDR3: TGCGCCAGCAGCTGGTCGGGTCCCTACGAGCAGTACTTC. This encodes CASSWSGPYEQYF. Drawing the rest from reference TRBV5-1 and TRBJ2-7, the complete variable domain is KAGVTQTPRYLIKTRGQQVTLSCSPISGHRSVSWYQQTPGQGLQFLFEYFSETQRNKGNFPGRFSGRQFSNSRSEMNVSTLELGDSALYLCASSWSGPYEQYFGPGTRLTVT.

The chain carries TRBV5-1 and TRBJ1-2; D might be TRBD1 (5 bases). Trimming removed 2 bases from V and 5 bases from J, with 10 bases in between. The CDR3 runs to 13 residues. The germline CDR1 and CDR2 sequences are SGHRS and YFSETQ. For the CDR3, the DNA is TGCGCCAGCAGCTTCGACAGCTCGTATGGCTACACCTTC. Translated, it gives CASSFDSSYGYTF.